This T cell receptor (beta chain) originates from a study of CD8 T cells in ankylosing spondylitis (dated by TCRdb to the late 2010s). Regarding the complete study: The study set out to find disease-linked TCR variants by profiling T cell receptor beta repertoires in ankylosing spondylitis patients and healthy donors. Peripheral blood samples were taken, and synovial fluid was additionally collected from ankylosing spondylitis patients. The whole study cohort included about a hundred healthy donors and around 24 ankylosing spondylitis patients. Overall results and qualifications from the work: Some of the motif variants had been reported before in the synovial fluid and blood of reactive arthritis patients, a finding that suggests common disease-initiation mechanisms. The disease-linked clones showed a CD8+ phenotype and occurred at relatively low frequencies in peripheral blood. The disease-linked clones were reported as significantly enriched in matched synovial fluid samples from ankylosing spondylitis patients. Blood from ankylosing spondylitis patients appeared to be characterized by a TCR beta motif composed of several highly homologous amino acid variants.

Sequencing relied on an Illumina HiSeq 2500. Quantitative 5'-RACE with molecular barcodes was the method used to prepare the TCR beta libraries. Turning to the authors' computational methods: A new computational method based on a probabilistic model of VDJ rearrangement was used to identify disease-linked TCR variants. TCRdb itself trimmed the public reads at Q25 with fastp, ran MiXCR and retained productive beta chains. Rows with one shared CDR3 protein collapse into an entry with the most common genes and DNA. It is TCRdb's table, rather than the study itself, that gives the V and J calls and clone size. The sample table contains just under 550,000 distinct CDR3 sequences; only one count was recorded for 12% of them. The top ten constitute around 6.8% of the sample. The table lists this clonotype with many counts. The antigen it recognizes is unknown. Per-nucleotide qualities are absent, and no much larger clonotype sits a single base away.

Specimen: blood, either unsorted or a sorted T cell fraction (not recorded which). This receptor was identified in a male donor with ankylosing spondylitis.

The CDR3 region: CASSRVTSGHTDTQYF. The sequenced DNA: TGCGCCAGCAGCCGAGTAACTAGCGGGCACACAGATACGCAGTATTTT. The receptor chain draws on TRBV4-1 and TRBJ2-3; a stretch of 9 junction bases matches TRBD2. CDR1 and CDR2 (MGHRA, YSYEKL) derive from the germline V gene. Here V drops 4 bases and J drops 2 bases, and the junction holds 7 bases not matched to any gene. The CDR3 covers 16 residues, taking in both the cysteine and the phenylalanine. Solely the CDR3 DNA is kept, with 48 bases framed from the first base.